The 32 T cell receptor beta chains in this list originate from one sample, sequenced in a study of T cell responses to AZD1222 COVID-19 vaccine. TCRdb's copy holds only in-frame clones and misses some; the assay was immunoSEQ multiplex PCR. This sample has some 49,000 clones, with roughly 89% found just once. Material: peripheral blood, obtained 28 days after the second AZD1222 dose. These receptors were collected from an adult who received the AZD1222 COVID-19 vaccine.

V is TRBV11-2 and J is TRBJ2-7, with unresolved D. Deletions cut 1 base from V and 0 bases from J, with 4 bases between. Germline loops: CDR1 SGHAT, CDR2 FQNNGV. The CDR3 length is 13 residues. The DNA for the CDR3 is TGTGCCAGCAGCTTAGTAAGCTCCTACGAGCAGTACTTC. Encoded protein: CASSLVSSYEQYF.

The chain joins TRBV18 to TRBJ2-5; tentatively, D is TRBD1 (6 bases). The germline V gene has CDR1 KGHSH and CDR2 LQKENI. The CDR3 spans 14 residues. V was pared by 1 base and J by 5 bases, with 11 bases between. As DNA, the CDR3 is TGTGCCAGCTCACCACAACAGGGCCGGGAGACCCAGTACTTC. Translation gives CASSPQQGRETQYF.

V usage is TRBV15 and J usage is TRBJ1-1; no firm D call. CDR1 is LNHNV and CDR2 is YYDKDF in the germline V gene (reference sequence). The CDR3 has 13 amino acids. Trimming removed 3 bases from V and 1 base from J, with 6 bases in between. The CDR3, as DNA: TGTGCCACCAGCAGTGGGTGGAACACTGAAGCTTTCTTT. Residues: CATSSGWNTEAFF.

This clone has a handful of counts. V gene TRBV4-2 combines with J gene TRBJ2-3, with D tentatively TRBD1 or TRBD2 (5 bases each). Trimming left V 3 bases short and J 1 base short, with 20 bases between. CDR3 length: 18 residues. Looked up from germline, CDR1 is LGHNA and CDR2 is YNFKEQ. CDR3 DNA sequence: TGTGCCAGCAGCCAGGCTACGGACACGGGACGGGGCACAGATACGCAGTATTTT. Translated: CASSQATDTGRGTDTQYF.

The V and J genes are TRBV28 and TRBJ2-3; a weak D match, TRBD1 (6 bases). This CDR3 contains 15 residues. Germline CDR1 reads MDHEN; CDR2 reads SYDVKM. The ends were cut back, 4 bases at V and 4 bases at J, with 15 bases in the middle. The chain's CDR3 is CASSSGAGVPDTQYF. The CDR3 region has the DNA TGTGCCAGCAGTTCAGGGGCCGGAGTCCCAGATACGCAGTATTTT. The entire variable domain, with the rest obtained from reference TRBV28 and TRBJ2-3, is as follows: DVKVTQSSRYLVKRTGEKVFLECVQDMDHENMFWYRQDPGLGLRLIYFSYDVKMKEKGDIPEGYSVSREKKERFSLILESASTNQTSMYLCASSSGAGVPDTQYFGPGTRLTVL.

The rearrangement joins TRBV3-1 (or the pseudogene TRBV3-2) to TRBJ1-5; D is ambiguous. The ends were cut back, 0 bases at V and 4 bases at J, with 10 bases in the middle. Germline-derived CDR1 and CDR2 are LGHDT and YNNKEL (reference sequence). This CDR3 is 15 amino acids long. In DNA, the CDR3 is TGTGCCAGCAGCCAAGACCCGGACGGGAATCAGCCCCAGCATTTT. Encoded protein: CASSQDPDGNQPQHF.

The rearrangement uses TRBV7-7 and TRBJ2-5; 14 nucleotides match TRBD2. V gave up 5 bases and J gave up 5 bases; unmatched junction bases: 10. This CDR3 spans 17 amino acids. Germline V gene sequence: CDR1 SSHAT, CDR2 FNYEAQ (reference sequence). The CDR3 nucleotides are TGTGCCAGCAGCCTAGTCCCGGGACTAGCGGGAGTGGAGACCCAGTACTTC. Protein product: CASSLVPGLAGVETQYF.

The chain combines TRBV15 with TRBJ2-5; D gene unclear. The germline V and J ends were trimmed by 3 bases and 1 base, with 9 bases remaining between them. Germline CDR1 and CDR2: LNHNV and YYDKDF (reference sequence). The CDR3 runs 14 residues. The chain's CDR3 is CATSRTLTQETQYF. The DNA of the CDR3 is TGTGCCACCAGCAGGACCCTAACCCAAGAGACCCAGTACTTC.

This sequence joins TRBV10-1 and TRBJ2-2; D remains ambiguous. V was pared by 0 bases and J by 6 bases, with 17 bases between. The germline gives CDR1 WNHNN, CDR2 SYGVQD (reference sequence). The CDR3 is 17 residues long. DNA for the CDR3: TGCGCCAGCAGTGAGTCGGCCTCTTTTGCCCGACCCGGGGAGCTGTTTTTT. Protein sequence: CASSESASFARPGELFF.

The chain carries TRBV2 and TRBJ2-7; D is uncertain. V was cut by 11 bases and J by 0 bases, with 17 bases left in between. The CDR3 spans 14 residues. Germline assignment: CDR1 SNHLY and CDR2 FYNNEI. Here the CDR3 DNA reads TGTGCCGGCACTGGTTACGAGAGCTCCTACGAGCAGTACTTC. As protein: CAGTGYESSYEQYF.

J is TRBJ2-1 and V is TRBV10-3; 11 bases match TRBD2. V trimming: 6 bases; J trimming: 5 bases; junction bases outside the gene matches: 3. The CDR3 has 14 residues. CDR1 and CDR2 (germline): ENHRY, SYGVKD. In nucleotides, the CDR3 is TGTGCCATCAGATTGACTAGCGGGGACAATGAGCAGTTCTTC. The encoded protein is CAIRLTSGDNEQFF.

V is TRBV6-5 and J is TRBJ2-5; D may correspond to TRBD1 or TRBD2 (7 bases each). The germline V and J ends were trimmed by 6 bases and 7 bases, with 15 bases remaining between them. The germline V gene encodes CDR1 MNHEY and CDR2 SVGAGI. This CDR3 contains 13 residues. The CDR3 loop is CASSRQGGGTQYF. DNA of the CDR3: TGTGCCAGCAGCCGACAGGGCGGGGGGACCCAGTACTTC.

The chain uses TRBV2 and TRBJ1-4, with D perhaps matching TRBD1 (6 bases). This CDR3 is 12 amino acids long. V was clipped by 4 bases and J by 6 bases, with 6 bases between them. CDR1 and CDR2 (germline): SNHLY, FYNNEI. The CDR3 reads CASSGTDEKLFF. The CDR3, as DNA: TGTGCCAGCAGTGGGACAGATGAAAAACTGTTTTTT. Supplemented by reference TRBV2 and TRBJ1-4, the full variable domain reads EPEVTQTPSHQVTQMGQEVILRCVPISNHLYFYWYRQILGQKVEFLVSFYNNEISEKSEIFDDQFSVERPDGSNFTLKIRSTKLEDSAMYFCASSGTDEKLFFGSGTQLSVL.

The chain joins TRBV7-2 to TRBJ2-1, with D possibly TRBD2 on 6 matching bases. Trimming pared 4 bases from V and 0 bases from J, leaving 13 bases between. Germline V gene sequence: CDR1 SGHTA, CDR2 FQGNSA. CDR3 length: 16 amino acids. DNA of the CDR3: TGTGCCAGCAGCTGGGGACTCGGAAGCTCCTACAATGAGCAGTTCTTC. This encodes CASSWGLGSSYNEQFF.

The chain joins TRBV7-9 to TRBJ2-1; D call uncertain. There are 12 residues in the CDR3. Germline CDR1 is SEHNR and CDR2 is FQNEAQ (reference sequence). V dropped 5 bases and J dropped 5 bases, with 7 bases sitting between them. This CDR3 is CASSPPHNEQFF. The CDR3 region has the DNA TGTGCCAGCAGCCCCCCCCACAATGAGCAGTTCTTC.

The chain employs TRBV2 and TRBJ2-5, with TRBD2 matching 8 bases. J lost 5 bases, V lost 10 bases, and 9 bases had no gene match. This CDR3 has 13 residues. Germline-derived CDR1 and CDR2 are SNHLY and FYNNEI. The CDR3 nucleotides are TGTGCCACAACACCCGGGACTAGGGAGACCCAGTACTTC. Protein sequence: CATTPGTRETQYF.

CDR3 protein: CASSQAFAGLLEAFF. CDR3 bases: TGTGCCAGCAGCCAAGCGTTTGCGGGGTTACTTGAAGCTTTCTTT. V usage is TRBV3-1 (or the pseudogene TRBV3-2) and J usage is TRBJ1-1, with D unclear. Trimming cost V 1 base and J 7 bases, with 16 bases left between them. The CDR3 spans 15 residues. CDR1 and CDR2 (germline): LGHDT, YNNKEL (reference sequence).

The V and J genes are TRBV27 and TRBJ2-2; 7 bases are a match to TRBD2. The CDR3 totals 16 residues. Germline V CDR1 and CDR2: MNHEY, SMNVEV (reference sequence). V gave up 3 bases and J gave up 3 bases; unmatched junction bases: 7. DNA for the CDR3: TGTGCCAGCAGTTTCCTGGCGGGAGTGGACACCGGGGAGCTGTTTTTT. Amino acids: CASSFLAGVDTGELFF.

V usage is TRBV7-9 and J usage is TRBJ1-1, with D possibly TRBD1 on 6 matching bases. Germline V lookup: CDR1 SEHNR, CDR2 FQNEAQ (reference sequence). V gave up 3 bases and J gave up 1 base, with 9 bases separating them. This CDR3 comprises 14 residues. The chain's CDR3 is CASSFTGSNTEAFF. The CDR3 region has the DNA TGTGCCAGCAGCTTTACAGGGTCGAACACTGAAGCTTTCTTT. The full variable domain, in which reference TRBV7-9 and TRBJ1-1 provide the parts outside the CDR3, is DTGVSQNPRHKITKRGQNVTFRCDPISEHNRLYWYRQTLGQGPEFLTYFQNEAQLEKSRLLSDRFSAERPKGSFSTLEIQRTEQGDSAMYLCASSFTGSNTEAFFGQGTRLTVV.

The chain employs TRBV28 and TRBJ1-1; tentatively, D is TRBD1 (6 bases). Per germline, CDR1 MDHEN and CDR2 SYDVKM. Trimming removed 6 bases from V and 3 bases from J, with 14 bases in between. This CDR3 has 14 amino acids. CDR3 residues: CASRLFGGHTEAFF. CDR3 bases: TGTGCCAGCAGACTCTTTGGGGGCCACACTGAAGCTTTCTTT. The full variable domain, in which reference TRBV28 and TRBJ1-1 provide the parts outside the CDR3, is DVKVTQSSRYLVKRTGEKVFLECVQDMDHENMFWYRQDPGLGLRLIYFSYDVKMKEKGDIPEGYSVSREKKERFSLILESASTNQTSMYLCASRLFGGHTEAFFGQGTRLTVV.

In this sample, this clone turned up a few times. This chain connects TRBV3-1 (or the pseudogene TRBV3-2) to TRBJ1-1; perhaps TRBD1 as D (5 bases). The V gene lost 1 base and the J gene lost 5 bases, with 23 bases spanning the gap. CDR1 is LGHDT, CDR2 YNNKEL, per germline (reference sequence). The length of the CDR3 is 18 residues. The CDR3 protein is CASSQGTGALPEETEAFF. The CDR3 DNA follows: TGTGCCAGCAGCCAAGGTACTGGGGCCCTACCCGAGGAGACTGAAGCTTTCTTT.

V gene TRBV5-6 combines with J gene TRBJ2-3; D is ambiguous. With 4 bases removed from V and 5 bases from J, the gap between germline ends came to 11 bases. CDR1 is SGHDT and CDR2 is YYEEEE in the germline V gene. CDR3 length: 13 residues. For the CDR3, the DNA is TGTGCCAGCAGCCAGGTTGGGCTAGATACGCAGTATTTT. Its translation: CASSQVGLDTQYF.

The V gene is TRBV13, the J gene TRBJ2-1; D uncertain. V lost 0 bases and J 2 bases, leaving 8 bases between the germline ends. CDR3 size: 15 residues. CDR1 is PRHDT, CDR2 FYEKMQ, per germline (reference sequence). Written as DNA, the CDR3 is TGTGCCAGCAGCTTAGGCGTGGTAACCTACAATGAGCAGTTCTTC. Protein: CASSLGVVTYNEQFF.

This rearrangement joins TRBV27 to TRBJ2-7; 9 nucleotides agree with TRBD1. J lost 6 bases, V lost 6 bases, and 6 bases had no gene match. There are 13 residues in the CDR3. Germline CDR1 reads MNHEY; CDR2 reads SMNVEV (reference sequence). The CDR3 here is CASRLDRGGEQYF. In nucleotides, the CDR3 is TGTGCCAGCAGACTGGACAGGGGTGGCGAGCAGTACTTC.

V and J are TRBV28 and TRBJ2-5; D is ambiguous. CDR1 and CDR2 (germline): MDHEN, SYDVKM. V lost 3 bases, J lost 7 bases, and 18 bases lay in between. CDR3 length: 15 amino acids. The CDR3 DNA follows: TGTGCCAGCAGTTTCTCCGGGTTGGTCGGGCGGACCCAGTACTTC. This encodes CASSFSGLVGRTQYF.

The V gene is TRBV6-5, the J gene TRBJ1-3, with a possible D match to TRBD1 (5 bases). V lost 6 bases and J lost 0, with 12 bases in between. CDR1 and CDR2 from the germline V gene are MNHEY and SVGAGI. There are 15 residues in the CDR3. The DNA for the CDR3 is TGTGCCAGCAGGAACACAGGAAGCTCTGGAAACACCATATATTTT. Its protein product is CASRNTGSSGNTIYF.

V and J are TRBV5-4 and TRBJ2-3; no definite D call. Trimming took off 4 bases at V and 2 bases at J, with 17 bases between the two ends. The CDR3 covers 16 residues. Germline-derived CDR1 and CDR2 are SGHNT and YYREEE (reference sequence). The CDR3, as DNA: TGTGCCAGCAGCCCCCCCCGCAGAGGTGCCACAGATACGCAGTATTTT. Translating gives CASSPPRRGATDTQYF.

This clone was observed once. V is TRBV10-1 and J is TRBJ2-3; 8 bases are a match to TRBD2. Trimming cost V 6 bases and J 2 bases; bases outside gene matches: 7. The CDR3 is made up of 15 amino acids. Germline-derived CDR1 and CDR2 are WNHNN and SYGVQD (reference sequence). This chain's CDR3 is CASSSFSGTTDTQYF. The DNA for the CDR3 is TGCGCCAGCAGCTCGTTTAGCGGGACCACAGATACGCAGTATTTT.

This clone has a handful of counts. V gene TRBV6-5 combines with J gene TRBJ2-7; weak D call: TRBD1 (6 bases). The CDR3 has 15 amino acids. Germline CDR1 and CDR2: MNHEY and SVGAGI. V was shortened by 2 bases and J by 3 bases, with 14 bases between the two germline ends. The CDR3 spells CASSYRDTHGYEQYF. Here the CDR3 DNA reads TGTGCCAGCAGTTACCGGGACACCCACGGCTACGAGCAGTACTTC.

The V and J genes are TRBV30 and TRBJ2-7; 8 positions match TRBD2. The CDR3 is 13 residues long. Germline V gene sequence: CDR1 GTSNPN, CDR2 SVGIG (reference sequence). The V gene end was trimmed by 4 bases and the J gene end by 2 bases; junction bases not matched to a gene: 4. The CDR3 loop reads CAWMREAPYEQYF. The CDR3, as DNA: TGTGCCTGGATGCGGGAGGCACCCTACGAGCAGTACTTC.

The CDR3 region is CASSSSGTGHNEQFF. The CDR3 nucleotides are TGTGCCAGCAGCTCATCCGGGACAGGGCACAATGAGCAGTTCTTC. V usage is TRBV7-6 and J usage is TRBJ2-1; 9 nucleotides align to TRBD1. V lost 4 bases and J lost 5; bases outside the gene matches: 6. The CDR3 has 15 residues. Germline V gene data show CDR1 as SGHVS and CDR2 as FNYEAQ.

V usage is TRBV7-3 and J usage is TRBJ1-1; no firm D call. In germline, CDR1 is SGHTA, CDR2 FQGTGA. The CDR3 spans 14 residues. Trimming took off 0 bases at V and 4 bases at J, with 9 bases between the two ends. CDR3 sequence: CASSLTRWSTEAFF. The CDR3 nucleotides are TGTGCCAGCAGCTTAACGCGGTGGAGCACTGAAGCTTTCTTT.